This TCR beta chain was identified during a study of blood T cell repertoires in COVID-19 (dated by TCRdb to 2018 to 2021). In the study overall: Samples from collaborators originated in the United States, Italy and Spain and spanned both the acute and convalescent phases of COVID-19. Nearly every sample came with metadata listing a de-identified subject ID, COVID-19 status, age in years and sex. Deeply sampled blood TCRbeta repertoires from subjects exposed to, actively infected with, or recovered from COVID-19 were included in the dataset. Samples came from the ongoing ImmuneRACE study (first 160 participants) plus 1,254 subjects from 6 global collaborators. Where available, HLA class I and class II types were obtained from metadata supplied by the sample provider rather than from assay-based typing. The repertoires were released in a freely available public database intended as a resource for research on the immune response to SARS-CoV-2. The material from the prospective study consisted of cDNA or gDNA derived from T cells, B-cell-depleted T cells, or PBMCs. Beyond this particular receptor, the publication reports: The amount of clinical and demographic metadata varied by source and participant and was provided uncurated.

Whole blood was collected in K2EDTA tubes by collaborating institutions according to the institutions' own protocols. For TCRbeta analysis, collaborator samples were shipped as frozen whole blood, as isolated PBMCs, or as DNA extracted from either sample type. CDR1 and CDR2 were assigned from the germline V gene as MNHEY and SVGEGT. Including cysteine and phenylalanine, the CDR3 has 16 amino acids. Just CDR3 DNA is preserved here, 48 bases in frame from base 1. V is cut by 6 bases and J by 0 bases, and the space between the germline ends is 17 bases. Regarding this clone: Its antigen is currently not known. No per-base quality is available; no much larger clone lies one base away.

TCRbeta CDR3 regions were amplified from genomic DNA by means of the immunoSEQ Assay, a bias-controlled multiplex PCR. Per the authors' processing: Nucleated cell counts per sample were estimated from amplification of reference gene primers within the assay. To quantify the absolute abundance of each unique TCRbeta CDR3 rearrangement, sequence reads were collapsed and filtered. For each sample, productive Simpson clonality was calculated by taking the square root of Simpson's diversity index across productive rearrangements. In TCRdb, the immuneACCESS table is reduced to in-frame sequences with V and J assigned. These tables do not hold every clone; where another copy was compared, an unresolved V gene accounts for under half, and the others remain unexplained. That table supplies the V and J calls and clone size; D and trimming were determined from the DNA. The sample table lists around 80,000 clones, around 84% of them with a count of one. The ten largest clones take up 8% of the sample.

The chain joins TRBV6-2 or TRBV6-3 to TRBJ2-5; the D region possibly corresponds to TRBD1 (6 bases align). The sample consisted of peripheral blood. The TCR originated in a man older than 75 with active or convalescent COVID-19. The encoded CDR3 is CASSPKDRAYQETQYF. The base sequence is TGTGCCAGCAGCCCTAAGGACAGAGCGTACCAAGAGACCCAGTACTTC.